A single sample gave rise to the 18 T cell receptor beta chains below, sequenced in a study of blood T cell repertoires in COVID-19. Only in-frame clones appear in the TCRdb table, and some are missing; sequencing was by immunoSEQ multiplex PCR. The sample holds about 170,000 clones, about 88% seen once. The sequencing sample was made of peripheral blood. These receptors all stem from a man aged 50-60 years who had recovered from COVID-19.

This clone has just a few counts. The genes are TRBV6-6 and TRBJ2-7; the D gene is possibly TRBD1 (7 bases). Per the germline V gene, CDR1 is MNHNY and CDR2 is SVGAGI (reference sequence). CDR3 length equals 18 residues. Trimming cost V 5 bases and J 1 base, with 24 bases left between them. The CDR3 here is CASSRRRRTGGVSYEQYF. The CDR3 coding sequence is TGTGCCAGCAGTCGACGCAGACGGACAGGCGGGGTTTCCTACGAGCAGTACTTC.

This clone showed up just a few times. This chain uses TRBV6-2 or TRBV6-3 with TRBJ1-2; D might be TRBD1 (5 bases). The CDR3 covers 14 residues. CDR1 MNHEY and CDR2 SVGEGT come from the germline V gene. Trimming took off 2 bases at V and 8 bases at J, with 15 bases between the two ends. This chain's CDR3 is CASSYPDSYRGYTF. Written as DNA, the CDR3 is TGTGCCAGCAGTTACCCCGACAGTTATCGGGGCTACACCTTC.

CDR3: CATQGQGTNQPQHF. In nucleotides, the CDR3 is TGTGCCACCCAGGGACAGGGGACCAATCAGCCCCAGCATTTT. This chain uses TRBV10-3 with TRBJ1-5; TRBD1 matches 10 bases. Germline V gene data show CDR1 as ENHRY and CDR2 as SYGVKD. Trimming took 10 bases from V and 3 from J; bases not matched to a gene: 6. This CDR3 region has 14 residues.

The rearrangement joins TRBV7-7 to TRBJ2-1; the match to TRBD2 covers 10 bases. V lost 1 base to trimming and J lost 7 bases; unmatched junction nucleotides: 4. The CDR3 has 15 residues. The germline V gene encodes CDR1 SSHAT and CDR2 FNYEAQ (reference sequence). The chain's CDR3 is CASSLGTSGANEQFF. Here the CDR3 DNA reads TGTGCCAGCAGCTTAGGAACTAGCGGGGCGAATGAGCAGTTCTTC.

The V gene is TRBV9, the J gene TRBJ2-1; 10 positions match TRBD2. CDR3 length: 15 residues. V gave up 4 bases and J gave up 4 bases; unmatched junction bases: 5. The germline V gene has CDR1 SGDLS and CDR2 YYNGEE. The CDR3 bases are TGTGCCAGCAGCCCAACTAGCGGGATTTACAATGAGCAGTTCTTC. Amino acid sequence: CASSPTSGIYNEQFF.

The chain is built from TRBV15 and TRBJ2-7; D may be TRBD1 (5 bases). This CDR3 has 13 amino acids. Trimming removed 3 bases at V and 3 bases at J, with 9 bases between. Germline lookup yields CDR1 LNHNV and CDR2 YYDKDF (reference sequence). Here the CDR3 reads CATSRTVNYEQYF. CDR3 in DNA: TGTGCCACCAGCAGGACAGTTAACTACGAGCAGTACTTC.

In this sample, this clone turned up once. This chain connects TRBV27 to TRBJ1-1, with D uncertain. CDR1 and CDR2 from the germline V gene are MNHEY and SMNVEV (reference sequence). With 3 bases removed from V and 0 bases from J, the gap between germline ends came to 8 bases. This CDR3 spans 14 amino acids. CDR3 DNA sequence: TGTGCCAGCAGTTTGGCGGGGATGAACACTGAAGCTTTCTTT. It is translated as CASSLAGMNTEAFF.

V gene TRBV7-3 combines with J gene TRBJ1-1; TRBD1 might be the D (5 bases). The V end was cut by 4 bases, the J end by 3 bases, with 9 bases between. The germline V gene encodes CDR1 SGHTA and CDR2 FQGTGA. CDR3 size: 13 residues. In DNA form, the CDR3 reads TGTGCCAGCAGCTCGCAGGGTTACACTGAAGCTTTCTTT. Protein sequence: CASSSQGYTEAFF.

The V and J genes are TRBV9 and TRBJ2-7; no clear D gene. This CDR3 has 13 amino acids. Trimming left V 0 bases short and J 4 bases short, with 8 bases between. Per the germline V gene, CDR1 is SGDLS and CDR2 is YYNGEE. The CDR3 sequence is CASSVATGYEQYF. The CDR3, as DNA: TGTGCCAGCAGCGTAGCTACCGGTTACGAGCAGTACTTC. The variable domain in full, completed from reference TRBV9 and TRBJ2-7, reads DSGVTQTPKHLITATGQRVTLRCSPRSGDLSVYWYQQSLDQGLQFLIQYYNGEERAKGNILERFSAQQFPDLHSELNLSSLELGDSALYFCASSVATGYEQYFGPGTRLTVT.

The rearrangement links TRBV6-5 to TRBJ2-7; 9 bases are a match to TRBD1. The CDR3 spans 14 residues. J lost 3 bases, V lost 0 bases, and 0 bases had no gene match. CDR1 is MNHEY and CDR2 is SVGAGI in the germline V gene. CDR3 in amino acids: CASSYSTGGYEQYF. CDR3 DNA sequence: TGTGCCAGCAGTTACTCGACAGGGGGCTACGAGCAGTACTTC.

The rearrangement links TRBV11-2 to TRBJ2-7, with D maybe TRBD1 (6 bases). V lost 1 base and J 6 bases, leaving 10 bases between the germline ends. Germline V gene sequence: CDR1 SGHAT, CDR2 FQNNGV. This CDR3 is built from 13 residues. In DNA form, the CDR3 reads TGTGCCAGCAGCTTAGCCAGGGGACGCGAGCAGTACTTC. The encoded protein is CASSLARGREQYF.

This chain joins TRBV7-2 and TRBJ2-2, with TRBD1 matching over 7 bases. CDR1 SGHTA and CDR2 FQGNSA come from the germline V gene. Losses at the gene ends were 1 base for V and 2 bases for J; bases not matched to a gene: 7. The CDR3 extends over 17 amino acids. CDR3 sequence: CASSLGSRQGNTGELFF. The CDR3 DNA follows: TGTGCCAGCAGCTTAGGAAGCCGACAGGGTAACACCGGGGAGCTGTTTTTT.

J is TRBJ2-7 and V is TRBV28, with a tentative D call TRBD2 (5 bases). V lost 0 bases and J 0 bases, leaving 9 bases between the germline ends. CDR1 and CDR2 (germline): MDHEN, SYDVKM. The CDR3 is made up of 15 amino acids. The CDR3 coding sequence is TGTGCCAGCAGTTTATGGGGCACTAGCTCCTACGAGCAGTACTTC. It translates to CASSLWGTSSYEQYF.

The chain links TRBV30 to TRBJ1-5; unclear D gene. V was trimmed by 3 bases and J by 11 bases, leaving 17 bases between them. Germline assignment: CDR1 GTSNPN and CDR2 SVGIG (reference sequence). This CDR3 has 13 amino acids. CDR3 nucleotides: TGTGCCTGGAGGCGGTCCCCGGTTGAATCCCAGCATTTT. It translates to CAWRRSPVESQHF.

J is TRBJ2-3 and V is TRBV6-1, with 8 bases aligning to TRBD2. V shed 3 bases, J shed 2 bases, and the junction held 10 bases outside the gene matches. CDR3 length equals 17 residues. CDR1 is MNHNS, CDR2 SASEGT, per germline. This CDR3 is CASSDPTSGSFTDTQYF. The CDR3 region has the DNA TGTGCCAGCAGTGACCCCACTAGCGGATCGTTCACAGATACGCAGTATTTT.

V usage is TRBV6-1 and J usage is TRBJ2-5, with 10 bases fitting TRBD2. The CDR3 has 17 residues. Trimming cost V 1 base and J 7 bases; bases outside gene matches: 12. Germline values: CDR1 MNHNS, CDR2 SASEGT. In nucleotides, the CDR3 is TGTGCCAGCAGTGAAGAAACCCTAGCGGGAGTGGGGGGGACCCAGTACTTC. It specifies CASSEETLAGVGGTQYF.

The chain joins TRBV15 to TRBJ2-7; 8 bases are a match to TRBD2. V lost 3 bases to trimming and J lost 3 bases; unmatched junction nucleotides: 4. CDR1 is LNHNV and CDR2 is YYDKDF in the germline V gene (reference sequence). The CDR3 contains 14 residues. The CDR3 DNA reads TGTGCCACCAGCAGGAGCGGGAGAAGCTACGAGCAGTACTTC. Translation gives CATSRSGRSYEQYF.

The V and J genes are TRBV5-1 and TRBJ2-7; 8 bases match TRBD1. Per germline, CDR1 SGHRS and CDR2 YFSETQ. This CDR3 contains 16 residues. J was trimmed by 3 bases and V by 4 bases; bases with no gene match: 12. This CDR3 reads CASSKMTGADVYEQYF. CDR3 coding DNA: TGCGCCAGCAGCAAAATGACAGGGGCAGATGTCTACGAGCAGTACTTC.